One sample yielded the 30 T cell receptor beta chains listed below, sequenced in a study of patients and donors after allogeneic stem cell transplantation. MiXCR, applied by TCRdb to the RT-PCR reads, yields one record per CDR3 protein. The table includes about 200,000 distinct CDR3 sequences, less than 45% detected once. Sequencing was carried out using blood, either unsorted or a sorted T cell fraction (not recorded which). These receptors were taken from a human donor who was either an allogeneic HSCT recipient or a stem cell or donor lymphocyte infusion donor (not recorded which). It is not recorded whose cells these are; they may come from a transplant donor.

The table lists this clonotype with many counts. The chain combines TRBV12-3 or TRBV12-4 with TRBJ2-1; 9 nucleotides match TRBD2. The trim removed 6 bases at V and 0 bases at J, leaving 3 bases unmatched. The CDR3 covers 15 residues. CDR3 nucleotide sequence: TGTGCCAGCAGCCTTAGCGGGAGCTCCTACAATGAGCAGTTCTTC. Its translation: CASSLSGSSYNEQFF.

The chain uses TRBV27 and TRBJ2-7; possibly TRBD1 for D (6 bases). This CDR3 is 14 amino acids long. Looked up from germline, CDR1 is MNHEY and CDR2 is SMNVEV (reference sequence). V was cut by 0 bases and J by 6 bases, with 12 bases left in between. The CDR3 reads CASSLSGTPLEQYF. Written as DNA, the CDR3 is TGTGCCAGCAGTTTATCCGGGACACCCCTCGAGCAGTACTTC.

J is TRBJ2-2 and V is TRBV6-2 or TRBV6-3, with TRBD2 identical over 9 bases. This CDR3 is 16 amino acids long. Germline V lookup: CDR1 MNHEY, CDR2 SVGEGT. Germline trimming cut 2 bases from V and 4 bases from J; bases unmatched to any gene: 5. CDR3 sequence: CASSYRLAGLTGELFF. In DNA form, the CDR3 reads TGTGCCAGCAGTTACCGGCTAGCGGGACTCACCGGGGAGCTGTTTTTT.

This clonotype turned up a few times. The V call is TRBV29-1, the J call TRBJ1-1, with D unclear. The germline V gene has CDR1 SQVTM and CDR2 ANQGSEA. Trimming stripped 4 bases from V and 0 bases from J, with 18 bases between. This CDR3 is built from 16 residues. This chain's CDR3 is CSVVHKRLGMNTEAFF. In DNA, the CDR3 is TGCAGCGTTGTACACAAAAGGCTTGGGATGAACACTGAAGCTTTCTTT.

The V call is TRBV12-3 or TRBV12-4, the J call TRBJ2-5, with D possibly being TRBD2 (5 bases). This CDR3 region has 13 residues. Trimming cost V 8 bases and J 3 bases, with 13 bases left between them. DNA of the CDR3: TGTGCCAGCTGGGAAAGCGGAAAAGAGACCCAGTACTTC. Its protein product is CASWESGKETQYF.

The CDR3 DNA is TGTGCCAGCTCATCCAAGATATACCAACAAGAGACCCAGTACTTC. It codes for CASSSKIYQQETQYF. This rearrangement joins TRBV18 to TRBJ2-5; D gene ambiguous. V was clipped by 5 bases and J by 2 bases, with 15 bases between them. This CDR3 has 15 residues. The germline gives CDR1 KGHSH, CDR2 LQKENI.

CDR3: CASSYMGPSQPQHF. CDR3 nucleotide sequence: TGTGCCAGCAGTTACATGGGGCCAAGTCAGCCCCAGCATTTT. J is TRBJ1-5 and V is TRBV6-2 or TRBV6-3; possibly TRBD1 for D (5 bases). V dropped 2 bases and J dropped 6 bases, with 11 bases sitting between them. CDR1 is MNHEY, CDR2 SVGEGT, per germline. CDR3 length: 14 residues.

The rearrangement joins TRBV3-1 to TRBJ2-7; the match to TRBD1 covers 7 bases. The J segment lost 3 bases and the V segment lost 4 bases, leaving 15 bases of the junction unmatched. This CDR3 comprises 17 residues. CDR1 is LGHDT and CDR2 is YNNKEL in the germline V gene (reference sequence). The CDR3 nucleotides are TGTGCCAGCAGCCCCACCGAGCCGGGACAGAGCTTCTACGAGCAGTACTTC. Translated: CASSPTEPGQSFYEQYF.

The genes are TRBV29-1 and TRBJ2-3; no clear D gene. V lost 4 bases to trimming and J lost 6 bases, with 11 bases between them. Germline loops: CDR1 SQVTM, CDR2 ANQGSEA. The CDR3 consists of 12 residues. CDR3 DNA: TGCAGCGTTGTGTGGAAAGATGATACGCAGTATTTT. Amino acid sequence: CSVVWKDDTQYF.

This clonotype was detected a few times. V and J are TRBV9 and TRBJ2-1; the D is unclear. The CDR3 length is 12 residues. Germline CDR1 is SGDLS and CDR2 is YYNGEE. V was trimmed by 1 base and J by 6 bases, leaving 5 bases between them. CDR3 loop: CASSVPGNEQFF. The CDR3 nucleotides are TGTGCCAGCAGCGTACCAGGCAATGAGCAGTTCTTC.

This clonotype was counted many times. The chain couples TRBV12-3 or TRBV12-4 to TRBJ1-1; 7 nucleotides line up with TRBD1. The CDR3 covers 14 residues. The trim removed 2 bases at V and 6 bases at J, leaving 6 bases unmatched. CDR3 sequence reads: CASSLTTGVPEAFF. CDR3 bases: TGTGCCAGCAGTTTAACTACAGGGGTGCCTGAAGCTTTCTTT.

The chain links TRBV28 to TRBJ2-3; 9 nucleotides match TRBD2. Trimming took 7 bases from V and 7 from J; bases not matched to a gene: 12. Looked up from germline, CDR1 is MDHEN and CDR2 is SYDVKM. The CDR3 length is 15 residues. In nucleotides, the CDR3 is TGTGCCAGCAAAGACCCAGGACTAGCGCGGCATACGCAGTATTTT. Protein product: CASKDPGLARHTQYF.

The chain joins TRBV6-1 to TRBJ2-1; D gene ambiguous. The V and J ends lost 7 bases and 4 bases respectively, with 17 bases between them. Per the germline V gene, CDR1 is MNHNS and CDR2 is SASEGT. The CDR3 has 15 residues. This CDR3 reads CASNHLLQLYNEQFF. CDR3 DNA: TGTGCCAGCAACCATCTCCTCCAACTATACAATGAGCAGTTCTTC.

The CDR3 protein is CASSYSQFLEQFF. CDR3 sequence (DNA): TGTGCCAGCAGTTACTCGCAGTTTCTTGAGCAGTTCTTC. V and J are TRBV6-2 or TRBV6-3 and TRBJ2-1; D remains ambiguous. The CDR3 is made up of 13 amino acids. Germline CDR1 reads MNHEY; CDR2 reads SVGEGT. Trimming stripped 0 bases from V and 9 bases from J, with 9 bases between.

V usage is TRBV30 and J usage is TRBJ1-4, with 7 positions matching TRBD1. In germline, CDR1 is GTSNPN, CDR2 SVGIG (reference sequence). V shed 2 bases, J shed 8 bases, and the junction held 11 bases outside the gene matches. This CDR3 comprises 15 residues. CDR3 coding DNA: TGTGCCTGGAGTCCCCAGGTCAGGGGGTACGAAAAACTGTTTTTT. Protein product: CAWSPQVRGYEKLFF.

In DNA form, the CDR3 reads TGTGCCAGCAGCCAACGTAACTGGGATGAGCAGTTCTTC. Its translation is CASSQRNWDEQFF. This chain connects TRBV11-2 to TRBJ2-1; D is uncertain. The CDR3 runs 13 residues. CDR1 is SGHAT, CDR2 FQNNGV, per germline. The V end was cut by 5 bases, the J end by 8 bases, with 13 bases between.

The V and J genes are TRBV4-3 and TRBJ1-5; D gene unclear. CDR1 and CDR2 from the germline V gene are LGHNA and YSLEER. The CDR3 consists of 13 residues. V was shortened by 0 bases and J by 8 bases, with 8 bases between the two germline ends. For the CDR3, the DNA is TGCGCCAGCAGCCAAGACAGGTCCGAGCCCCAGCATTTT. Protein product: CASSQDRSEPQHF.

This chain uses TRBV6-1 with TRBJ1-1; D call uncertain. Germline CDR1 reads MNHNS; CDR2 reads SASEGT. V lost 1 base and J 3 bases, leaving 3 bases between the germline ends. CDR3 length equals 12 residues. This CDR3 is CASSEVDTEAFF. CDR3 in DNA: TGTGCCAGCAGTGAAGTTGACACTGAAGCTTTCTTT.

The chain is built from TRBV29-1 and TRBJ2-3; D ambiguous. The CDR3 spans 10 residues. V shed 5 bases and J shed 3 bases, with 3 bases lying between them. Germline CDR1 and CDR2: SQVTM and ANQGSEA. The CDR3 here is CSVFTDTQYF. CDR3 nucleotide sequence: TGCAGCGTTTTTACAGATACGCAGTATTTT.

This chain uses TRBV12-3 or TRBV12-4 with TRBJ1-5; tentatively, D is TRBD1 (6 bases). This CDR3 comprises 13 residues. V was trimmed by 5 bases and J by 3 bases, leaving 8 bases between them. Here the CDR3 DNA reads TGTGCCAGCAGTGGACAGTTCAATCAGCCCCAGCATTTT. Amino acid sequence: CASSGQFNQPQHF.

V is TRBV6-6 and J is TRBJ1-3; 7 nucleotides agree with TRBD1. This CDR3 is 15 amino acids long. The germline CDR1 and CDR2 sequences are MNHNY and SVGAGI (reference sequence). The V segment lost 5 bases and the J segment 0 bases; nucleotides outside the gene matches: 4. CDR3 DNA: TGTGCCAGCAGTCCTCGGACAGGCTCTGGAAACACCATATATTTT. Translation: CASSPRTGSGNTIYF.

The V call is TRBV7-2, the J call TRBJ1-4, with TRBD1 matching 8 bases. Trimming took 3 bases from V and 3 from J; bases not matched to a gene: 3. The CDR3 has 15 amino acids. Germline CDR1 SGHTA, CDR2 FQGNSA. For the CDR3, the DNA is TGTGCCAGCAGCTTCCAGGGGGCTTCTAATGAAAAACTGTTTTTT. Encoded protein: CASSFQGASNEKLFF. The full variable domain, in which reference TRBV7-2 and TRBJ1-4 provide the parts outside the CDR3, is GAGVSQSPSNKVTEKGKDVELRCDPISGHTALYWYRQSLGQGLEFLIYFQGNSAPDKSGLPSDRFSAERTGGSVSTLTIQRTQQEDSAVYLCASSFQGASNEKLFFGSGTQLSVL.

This clonotype was picked up a small number of times. The genes are TRBV12-3 or TRBV12-4 and TRBJ1-2, with D hard to call. The CDR3 is made up of 10 amino acids. Trimming took off 5 bases at V and 5 bases at J, with 3 bases between the two ends. CDR3 in DNA: TGTGCCAGCAGTAGATATGGCTACACCTTC. This gives the protein CASSRYGYTF.

This chain joins TRBV28 and TRBJ2-3; D tentatively reads TRBD1 or TRBD2 (5 bases each). This CDR3 is built from 13 residues. V dropped 3 bases and J dropped 4 bases, with 8 bases sitting between them. From germline, CDR1 is MDHEN and CDR2 SYDVKM. CDR3 region: CASSFQGADTQYF. The CDR3 DNA reads TGTGCCAGCAGTTTCCAGGGAGCAGATACGCAGTATTTT.

The chain combines TRBV6-5 with TRBJ2-7; 12 positions agree with TRBD2. CDR3 size: 16 residues. Germline loops: CDR1 MNHEY, CDR2 SVGAGI. V was clipped by 1 base and J by 4 bases; unmatched bases: 5. CDR3 DNA sequence: TGTGCCAGCAGTTACTTGCTAGCGGGAGGGTTATACGAGCAGTACTTC. Amino acids: CASSYLLAGGLYEQYF.

This clonotype has only a few counts. V gene TRBV7-6 combines with J gene TRBJ1-2, with D tentatively TRBD1 (5 bases). CDR1 is SGHVS and CDR2 is FNYEAQ in the germline V gene. This CDR3 spans 18 amino acids. Trimming pared 2 bases from V and 4 bases from J, leaving 23 bases between. CDR3 DNA: TGTGCCAGCAGCTTATTCTCACGGGGGGGAGGACTCTCCTATGGCTACACCTTC. Protein sequence: CASSLFSRGGGLSYGYTF.

Note on this clonotype: As the CDR3 is not closed by the conserved phenylalanine or tryptophan, this likely results from a read error. The chain has TRBV28 and TRBJ2-3; D call uncertain. The germline gives CDR1 MDHEN, CDR2 SYDVKM. The CDR3 totals 12 residues. The CDR3 reads CVTQETTDTQYL. Here the CDR3 DNA reads TGTGTCACCCAGGAGACGACAGATACGCAGTATCTT.

V gene TRBV5-3 combines with J gene TRBJ1-1; 10 nucleotides line up with TRBD1. TRBV5-3 is treated as an ORF (open reading frame) with a function not yet certain. V lost 5 bases and J lost 0; bases outside the gene matches: 4. CDR3 length: 15 residues. The CDR3, as DNA: TGTGCCAGAAGAACGACAGGGGGCCTGAACACTGAAGCTTTCTTT. Its translation: CARRTTGGLNTEAFF.

The chain employs TRBV24-1 and TRBJ2-1; TRBD1 might be the D (6 bases). The germline V gene has CDR1 KGHDR and CDR2 SFDVKD. This CDR3 region has 14 residues. V shed 7 bases and J shed 8 bases, with 17 bases lying between them. The CDR3, as DNA: TGTGCCACCAGGATGGGGGCAGGGGACCATGAGCAGTTCTTC. Protein sequence: CATRMGAGDHEQFF.

The chain uses TRBV9 and TRBJ1-1, with D possibly TRBD1 on 6 matching bases. The CDR3 loop spans 15 amino acids. V was clipped by 0 bases and J by 0 bases, with 9 bases between them. Germline V CDR1 and CDR2: SGDLS, YYNGEE. The chain's CDR3 is CASSVEQGLNTEAFF. The CDR3 bases are TGTGCCAGCAGCGTAGAACAGGGCCTGAACACTGAAGCTTTCTTT. The variable domain in full, completed from reference TRBV9 and TRBJ1-1, reads DSGVTQTPKHLITATGQRVTLRCSPRSGDLSVYWYQQSLDQGLQFLIQYYNGEERAKGNILERFSAQQFPDLHSELNLSSLELGDSALYFCASSVEQGLNTEAFFGQGTRLTVV.